This T cell receptor (beta chain) appears in the sequencing data of a study of T cells after posttransplantation cyclophosphamide. Study-level results: Donor CD8+ memory clones often dominated recipient blood repertoires at later times. Blood and skin or GI T cell repertoires showed limited TRB overlap.

Here immunoSEQ multiplex PCR was the method, and the copy in TCRdb shows in-frame clones only, minus some. This sample has roughly 34,000 clones and no singletons, with around 5% in the ten largest. This clone was recorded at least ten times. The antigen is unknown. The CDR3 totals 16 residues. Germline V CDR1 and CDR2: MNHEY, SVGEGT. V shed 2 bases and J 0 bases; nucleotides not matched to a gene: 4. The sequence came from a woman younger than 45 in good health and a related stem cell transplant donor. This rearrangement joins TRBV6-2 or TRBV6-3 to TRBJ1-1, with 9 positions matching TRBD1. Sample: PBMCs. The chain's CDR3 is CASSYADRGLNTEAFF. CDR3 nucleotides: TGTGCCAGCAGTTACGCGGACAGGGGTTTGAACACTGAAGCTTTCTTT.